The rows below give T cell receptor beta chains drawn from one sample of a study of T cell repertoires in cytomegalovirus infection. Which antigens these TCRs recognize remains unknown. TCRdb re-derived calls from the reads in MiXCR, one entry per CDR3 protein. The sample has under 500,000 distinct CDR3 sequences, under 45% seen once; the top ten hold just under 45%. Source: cultured PBMCs, taken from culture after CMV antigen stimulation. All receptors come from a human donor in good health (CMV status not recorded). Some clones in this sample may be carry-over from other donors' samples. The conserved cysteine and the conserved F or W are not part of the CDR3 here. D genes are given only for firm matches.

>TRBJ1-4|TRBD1|TRBV5-5
ASSLVGGSREKLF
>TRBJ2-3|-|TRBV12-3/TRBV12-4
ASKPGSTDTQY
>TRBJ1-2|-|TRBV7-2
ASSDGQRLYGYT
>TRBJ2-1|-|TRBV6-1
ASSERVGGNEQF
>TRBJ2-3|-|TRBV7-6
ASSLSPSTDTQY
>TRBJ1-6|TRBD1|TRBV12-5
ASGSTGSSYNSPLH
>TRBJ2-5|TRBD1|TRBV7-2
ASSPTGVQETQY
>TRBJ2-6|TRBD2|TRBV7-2
ASSLSGGAGANVLT
>TRBJ1-4|-|TRBV19
ASIPRQPATNEKLF
>TRBJ2-1|TRBD1|TRBV5-1
ASSLEPQGAGNEQF
>TRBJ2-7|-|TRBV7-1
ASSLTPAAQY
>TRBJ1-2|-|TRBV5-6
ASSFGQARYYGYT
>TRBJ2-7|-|TRBV27
ASSFRAESSYEQY
>TRBJ2-3|-|TRBV10-3
AISESAQSTDTQY
>TRBJ1-2|-|TRBV7-6
ASSPWVAGANYGYT
>TRBJ1-4|TRBD1|TRBV5-4
ASSLGTGENEKLF
>TRBJ2-5|-|TRBV5-4
ASSLTGAVGETQY
>TRBJ2-3|TRBD1|TRBV12-3/TRBV12-4
ASSFFPGTGFADTQY
>TRBJ2-3|-|TRBV5-1
ASMDSITDTQY
>TRBJ2-3|TRBD2|TRBV7-2
ASSRSGGVDTQY
>TRBJ2-1|-|TRBV6-2/TRBV6-3
ASSELSYNEQF
>TRBJ1-4|-|TRBV20-1
SAGAEGPSL
>TRBJ2-7|TRBD2|TRBV7-2
ASSFPGLAGVEEQY
>TRBJ2-7|TRBD2|TRBV4-3
ASSQESFTSGSSYEQY
>TRBJ2-7|TRBD2|TRBV7-2
ASSLALGTTTYEQY
>TRBJ2-5|-|TRBV5-1
ASSLVPGGIGTQY
>TRBJ1-3|-|TRBV12-3/TRBV12-4
ASSLYRYSGNTIY
>TRBJ1-2|-|TRBV5-4
ASSSRAPDYGYT
>TRBJ2-3|-|TRBV10-3
AISESPGPDTQY
>TRBJ1-4|-|TRBV28
ASTGVGEKLF
>TRBJ2-6|TRBD1|TRBV7-9
ASTRQGSGANVLT
>TRBJ1-2|-|TRBV6-2/TRBV6-3
ASSYRASYGYT
>TRBJ1-6|-|TRBV7-6
ASSRTGVNSPLH
>TRBJ1-4|-|TRBV7-9
ASSSTGFEKLF
>TRBJ2-3|TRBD2|TRBV6-5
ASSYARGRDSTDTQY
>TRBJ1-1|-|TRBV7-2
ASSPRARLNTEAF
>TRBJ2-1|-|TRBV7-4
ASSPVGNEQF
>TRBJ1-5|-|TRBV6-1
ASSVLEHQPQH
>TRBJ1-6|-|TRBV4-1
ASSQERGPNSPLH
>TRBJ2-3|TRBD2|TRBV4-2
ASSPRGGGGASTDTQY
>TRBJ1-5|TRBD1|TRBV20-1
SAKRGREQPQH
>TRBJ2-7|TRBD2|TRBV7-2
ASSPAGLAGAYEQY
>TRBJ2-2|TRBD2|TRBV7-9
ASSFFRTRGRAGELF
>TRBJ2-3|TRBD2|TRBV4-2
ASSQPVSGGARTQY
>TRBJ2-1|-|TRBV7-2
ASSLVYYLLRGPGNNEQF
>TRBJ2-5|-|TRBV6-1
ASSEELSAALWDTQY
>TRBJ2-7|-|TRBV7-8
ASSPTDYEQY
>TRBJ2-5|TRBD1|TRBV27
ASRTQTGEETQY
>TRBJ2-1|-|TRBV29-1
SVESGADYNEQF
>TRBJ2-7|TRBD2|TRBV5-5
ASTQKPRESSYEQY
>TRBJ2-7|-|TRBV11-2
ASSLGAGGEQY
>TRBJ1-4|-|TRBV5-1
ASTKTGTPVEKLF
>TRBJ2-5|TRBD2|TRBV10-3
AISEGLAGVETQY
>TRBJ2-1|-|TRBV7-2
ASSLGQGPYNEQF
>TRBJ2-2|-|TRBV7-2
ASSRTSSDTGELF